This record looks at one T cell receptor beta chain sequence and its context. Germline CDR1 and CDR2: GTSNPN and SVGIG (reference sequence). The CDR3 contains 13 residues. V shed 3 bases and J shed 5 bases, with 10 bases lying between them. This sample was included in a study of control samples from healthy donors and cancer patients. Measured with immunoSEQ multiplex PCR; TCRdb has only the in-frame clones, and not every one. The data show 230,000 or so clones, around 94% seen once. The V and J genes are TRBV30 and TRBJ1-4; a possible D gene is TRBD1 (6 bases). The sample comprised blood. The receptor was derived from a man in his forties or fifties in good health. CDR3 coding DNA: TGTGCCTGGAGGACAGGTTCAAATGAAAAACTGTTTTTT. Amino acids: CAWRTGSNEKLFF.